The clone carrying this TCR beta chain was observed a handful of times. This sample was included in a study of blood T cell repertoires in COVID-19. In the study overall: Some COVID-19 samples were acute and others convalescent; all came from the United States, Italy and Spain.

Per the study methods: The authors estimated nucleated cell counts from reference gene primer amplification. TCRdb keeps only in-frame clones here, not all; method: immunoSEQ multiplex PCR. V, J and clone size derive from that table, while D and trimming were established from the DNA sequence. Here the sample spans some 100,000 clones, roughly 70% being singletons. CDR3 length: 14 residues. V was cut by 1 base and J by 4 bases, with 9 bases left in between. In germline, CDR1 is MNHEY, CDR2 SVGEGT. Source material: peripheral blood. This chain connects TRBV6-2 or TRBV6-3 to TRBJ2-3; weak D call: TRBD1 (5 bases). This sequence originates from a man between 65 and 85 years old with COVID-19, enrolled during active disease. CDR3 loop: CASSYLQGADTQYF. The DNA of the CDR3 is TGTGCCAGCAGTTACTTGCAGGGTGCAGATACGCAGTATTTT.